These T cell receptor beta chains were read from a single sample in a study of blood T cell repertoires in COVID-19. Here immunoSEQ multiplex PCR was the method, and the copy in TCRdb shows in-frame clones only, minus some. The sample consists of 120,000 to 150,000 clones, about 91% of them appearing once. What was sequenced was peripheral blood. Receptors originate from a woman aged 55-70 years with acute or convalescent COVID-19. CDR3s include the opening cysteine and the closing phenylalanine or tryptophan. A D gene is named only where the DNA matches it firmly. Only some rows state a clone size, as once, few, many or a class for expanded clones.

J gene	clone size	V gene	D gene	CDR3 protein	CDR3 DNA
TRBJ2-7	NA	TRBV7-3	TRBD1	CASSLMGTGREQYF	TGTGCCAGCAGCTTAATGGGGACAGGGCGAGAGCAGTACTTC
TRBJ1-1	NA	TRBV24-1	NA	CATSDAWEGEAFF	TGTGCCACCAGTGATGCCTGGGAGGGGGAAGCTTTCTTT
TRBJ2-5	NA	TRBV6-1	TRBD1	CASSAKPGQGWETQYF	TGTGCCAGCAGTGCCAAACCGGGACAGGGGTGGGAGACCCAGTACTTC
TRBJ1-5	NA	TRBV2	TRBD1	CASSSGTGGQPQHF	TGTGCCAGCAGTTCCGGGACAGGGGGTCAGCCCCAGCATTTT
TRBJ2-2	NA	TRBV11-3	TRBD1	CASSLRQGRGELFF	TGTGCCAGCAGCTTAAGACAGGGTCGAGGGGAGCTGTTTTTT
TRBJ1-2	NA	TRBV28	NA	CASSNGVPGYGYTF	TGTGCCAGCAGCAACGGTGTACCGGGTTATGGCTACACCTTC
TRBJ1-5	NA	TRBV4-3	NA	CASSQELQGRNQPQHF	TGCGCCAGCAGCCAAGAACTCCAGGGGCGCAATCAGCCCCAGCATTTT
TRBJ1-3	NA	TRBV6-5	NA	CASSYSQTLSGNTIYF	TGTGCCAGCAGTTACTCTCAAACGCTATCTGGAAACACCATATATTTT
TRBJ1-2	NA	TRBV7-9	NA	CASSLWQGNGYTF	TGTGCCAGCAGCTTATGGCAGGGGAATGGCTACACCTTC
TRBJ1-5	NA	TRBV30	NA	CAWSDSINQPQHF	TGTGCCTGGAGTGATTCTATTAATCAGCCCCAGCATTTT
TRBJ2-5	NA	TRBV2	TRBD1	CASRSDRGFQETQYF	TGTGCCAGCAGATCGGACAGGGGGTTCCAAGAGACCCAGTACTTC
TRBJ2-3	once	TRBV4-3	TRBD1	CASSLPPGQEGDTQYF	TGCGCCAGCAGCCTCCCACCGGGACAGGAGGGGGACACGCAGTATTTT
TRBJ2-3	NA	TRBV6-6	TRBD1	CASSSPRDRVADTQYF	TGTGCCAGCAGCTCCCCGAGAGACAGGGTCGCAGATACGCAGTATTTT
TRBJ2-7	NA	TRBV29-1	NA	CSVGSSYEQYF	TGCAGCGTTGGGAGCTCCTACGAGCAGTACTTC
TRBJ1-1	NA	TRBV7-3	NA	CASSQNAGFNTEAFF	TGTGCCAGCAGCCAGAACGCCGGGTTTAACACTGAAGCTTTCTTT
TRBJ2-5	NA	TRBV11-3	TRBD1	CASSLAGTDQETQYF	TGTGCCAGCAGCTTAGCGGGGACAGACCAAGAGACCCAGTACTTC
TRBJ2-1	few	TRBV5-4	NA	CASSPGNYNEQFF	TGTGCCAGCAGCCCCGGTAACTACAATGAGCAGTTCTTC
TRBJ2-3	NA	TRBV11-2	NA	CASSLGETDTQYF	TGTGCCAGCAGCTTAGGGGAGACAGATACGCAGTATTTT
TRBJ2-1	NA	TRBV5-1	TRBD1	CASSLEGQVNEQFF	TGCGCCAGCAGCTTGGAGGGACAGGTCAATGAGCAGTTCTTC
TRBJ2-3	NA	TRBV3-1/TRBV3-2	NA	CASSQESFTDTQYF	TGTGCCAGCAGCCAAGAATCGTTCACAGATACGCAGTATTTT
TRBJ1-1	few	TRBV29-1	NA	CSVTGPMNTEAFF	TGCAGCGTTACAGGGCCCATGAACACTGAAGCTTTCTTT
TRBJ2-6	NA	TRBV28	TRBD2	CASIAGGTGANVLTF	TGTGCCAGCATCGCGGGGGGGACCGGGGCCAACGTCCTGACTTTC
TRBJ1-6	NA	TRBV3-1/TRBV3-2	NA	CASSQEVPEGYSPLHF	TGTGCCAGCAGCCAAGAAGTGCCGGAGGGCTATTCACCCCTCCACTTT
TRBJ2-3	NA	TRBV24-1	NA	CATSDWTTTDTQYF	TGTGCCACCAGTGACTGGACTACCACAGATACGCAGTATTTT
TRBJ1-6	NA	TRBV6-5	NA	CASSSRQENSPLHF	TGTGCCAGCAGTTCGAGACAGGAAAATTCACCCCTCCACTTT
TRBJ1-5	few	TRBV2	TRBD1	CASRTGGGGGNQPQHF	TGTGCCAGCAGGACAGGGGGAGGGGGTGGCAATCAGCCCCAGCATTTT
TRBJ1-1	NA	TRBV28	NA	CASTPRGTGSTEAFF	TGTGCCAGCACCCCAAGGGGAACAGGGAGCACTGAAGCTTTCTTT
TRBJ2-7	NA	TRBV12-3/TRBV12-4	NA	CASSYTRFDEQYF	TGTGCCAGCAGTTATACGCGTTTCGACGAGCAGTACTTC
TRBJ1-1	NA	TRBV7-2	TRBD1	CASKNRGNLGTEAFF	TGTGCCAGCAAGAACAGGGGGAACTTGGGGACTGAAGCTTTCTTT
TRBJ1-2	NA	TRBV9	NA	CASSAGGYGYTF	TGTGCCAGCAGCGCTGGAGGGTATGGCTACACCTTC
TRBJ2-1	NA	TRBV27	NA	CASSPPPDGYNEQFF	TGTGCCAGCAGTCCTCCCCCCGACGGGTACAATGAGCAGTTCTTC
TRBJ1-1	NA	TRBV28	NA	CASSFPDRNTEAFF	TGTGCCAGCAGTTTCCCCGACAGGAACACTGAAGCTTTCTTT
TRBJ1-1	NA	TRBV6-6	NA	CASSRSDTEAFF	TGTGCCAGCAGTCGATCCGACACTGAAGCTTTCTTT
TRBJ2-1	NA	TRBV19	TRBD1	CASSTQGVQADEQFF	TGTGCCAGTAGTACACAGGGGGTGCAGGCCGATGAGCAGTTCTTC
TRBJ1-2	NA	TRBV27	NA	CASSQREGDGYTF	TGTGCCAGCAGTCAACGGGAGGGCGATGGCTACACCTTC
TRBJ1-4	few	TRBV9	NA	CAAGRKLFF	TGTGCTGCGGGGCGAAAACTGTTTTTT
TRBJ1-1	NA	TRBV5-1	NA	CASSLAFMNTEAFF	TGCGCCAGCAGCTTGGCATTCATGAACACTGAAGCTTTCTTT
TRBJ2-1	NA	TRBV29-1	TRBD2	CSPIAGDYNEQFF	TGCAGCCCAATAGCGGGGGACTACAATGAGCAGTTCTTC
TRBJ2-7	NA	TRBV2	TRBD2	CASRRGAGEQYF	TGTGCCAGCAGGCGGGGGGCTGGGGAGCAGTACTTC
TRBJ1-2	NA	TRBV13	TRBD1	CASSTGVSDGYTF	TGTGCCAGCAGTACAGGGGTTAGTGATGGCTACACCTTC
TRBJ1-2	NA	TRBV28	NA	CASSPVGVGEGDYGYTF	TGTGCCAGCAGCCCCGTGGGGGTAGGGGAGGGAGACTATGGCTACACCTTC
TRBJ1-1	NA	TRBV19	TRBD1	CASSITPNLRDRVDTEAFF	TGTGCCAGTAGTATAACCCCAAATCTTCGGGACAGGGTAGACACTGAAGCTTTCTTT
TRBJ2-2	NA	TRBV10-3	NA	CAISGAGELFF	TGTGCCATCAGTGGAGCCGGGGAGCTGTTTTTT
TRBJ1-5	NA	TRBV6-1	NA	CASSESLGGNQPQHF	TGTGCCAGCAGTGAATCTCTAGGGGGCAATCAGCCCCAGCATTTT
TRBJ1-2	NA	TRBV19	TRBD1	CASSIGSTGVNYGYTF	TGTGCCAGTAGTATAGGGTCGACAGGGGTGAACTATGGCTACACCTTC
TRBJ1-2	NA	TRBV19	TRBD1	CASSHPTGGVGYTF	TGTGCCAGTAGTCACCCGACAGGGGGCGTTGGCTACACCTTC
TRBJ2-2	NA	TRBV11-1	TRBD2	CASSPGLNSLGLFF	TGTGCCAGCAGCCCGGGACTAAATAGTTTAGGGCTGTTTTTT
TRBJ1-6	NA	TRBV6-1	TRBD1	CASSFGQGTGSPLHF	TGTGCCAGCAGCTTCGGACAGGGGACGGGCTCACCCCTCCACTTT
TRBJ2-7	once	TRBV28	TRBD1	CAGGQGQGAEQYF	TGTGCCGGAGGGCAGGGACAGGGGGCCGAGCAGTACTTC
TRBJ1-2	NA	TRBV19	NA	CASSIGLQVYGYTF	TGTGCCAGTAGTATAGGGCTCCAAGTCTATGGCTACACCTTC
TRBJ1-1	once	TRBV4-3	NA	CASSQEVRGGTTEAFF	TGCGCCAGCAGCCAAGAGGTCCGAGGAGGGACCACTGAAGCTTTCTTT
TRBJ2-7	NA	TRBV5-5	NA	CASSLWGGDEQYF	TGTGCCAGCAGCTTGTGGGGCGGTGACGAGCAGTACTTC
TRBJ2-5	few	TRBV27	TRBD1	CASSPRATGRQETQYF	TGTGCCAGCAGCCCTAGGGCGACAGGGCGCCAAGAGACCCAGTACTTC
TRBJ2-3	NA	TRBV27	TRBD2	CASQTSGRTDTQYF	TGTGCCAGCCAGACTAGCGGTCGCACAGATACGCAGTATTTT